This is a list of T cell receptor beta chains from one sample in a study of cytomegalovirus exposure and HLA in healthy donors. Here immunoSEQ multiplex PCR was the method, and the copy in TCRdb shows in-frame clones only, minus some. Here the sample spans about 110,000 clones, around 81% being singletons. The sample taken for sequencing was PBMCs. The source of these receptors is a woman in her 30s in good health and CMV-seronegative. The CDR3 runs from the conserved cysteine through the conserved F or W. D genes are given only for firm matches. Size is stated for part of the rows, as once, few or many counts, or as a class when the clone is expanded.

cdr3_length,v_call,j_call,clone_size,d_call,cdr3_nt,cdr3_aa
15,TRBV5-8,TRBJ2-5,-,-,TGTGCCAGCAGCGCCCCCCTAGCGAGCCAAGAGACCCAGTACTTC,CASSAPLASQETQYF
16,TRBV6-6,TRBJ1-5,-,-,TGTGCCAGCAGTTACGTGGCGGTTTATAGCAATCAGCCCCAGCATTTT,CASSYVAVYSNQPQHF
17,TRBV28,TRBJ2-4,-,TRBD2,TGTGCCAGCAGTTCGACCCGGGAGGGGCTAGCCAAAAACATTCAGTACTTC,CASSSTREGLAKNIQYF
15,TRBV4-3,TRBJ2-4,-,TRBD2,TGCGCCAGTAGCCACGGAGGGGCAGGGAGGGGCATTCAGTACTTC,CASSHGGAGRGIQYF
17,TRBV11-2,TRBJ2-1,-,TRBD2,TGTGCCAGCAGCTTAGGAATAATAGCGGGAGGGTACAATGAGCAGTTCTTC,CASSLGIIAGGYNEQFF
14,TRBV5-1,TRBJ2-1,few,-,TGCGCCAGCAGCTTGAGGTCTGGCGGCAATGAGCAGTTCTTC,CASSLRSGGNEQFF
12,TRBV5-6,TRBJ2-7,-,-,TGTGCCAGCAGTTTCCGCCGGGAGCCGCAGTACTTC,CASSFRREPQYF
15,TRBV7-9,TRBJ1-2,-,TRBD1,TGTGCCAGCAGCTTCGGGACAGGGATATACTATGGCTACACCTTC,CASSFGTGIYYGYTF
14,TRBV7-9,TRBJ2-2,-,TRBD1,TGTGCCAGCAGCTCCCGGACAGGGCCCGGGGAGCTGTTTTTT,CASSSRTGPGELFF
16,TRBV29-1,TRBJ2-3,-,TRBD2,TGCAGCGTTGAAACTGACAGACTAGCTAGCCCAGATACGCAGTATTTT,CSVETDRLASPDTQYF
15,TRBV27,TRBJ2-2,-,-,TGTGCCAGCAGTTTATACCCGAGGCAGTCCGGGGAGCTGTTTTTT,CASSLYPRQSGELFF
15,TRBV5-1,TRBJ2-2,-,-,TGCGCCAGCAGCTTCCGGGGGGCCCACACCGGGGAGCTGTTTTTT,CASSFRGAHTGELFF
13,TRBV6-1,TRBJ2-7,-,TRBD1,TGTGCCAGCAGTGTGGACAGGCCCTACGAGCAGTACTTC,CASSVDRPYEQYF
13,TRBV14,TRBJ2-7,-,-,TGTGCCAGCAGACCTACAGGTACCGACGAGCAGTACTTC,CASRPTGTDEQYF
19,TRBV4-3,TRBJ2-1,-,TRBD2,TGCGCCAGCAGCCAAGATGCCCCGGGACTAGCGGCCTCCTACAATGAGCAGTTCTTC,CASSQDAPGLAASYNEQFF
12,TRBV6-1,TRBJ2-7,-,-,TGTGCCAGCACTAGCGCCTTCGGGGAGCAGTACTTC,CASTSAFGEQYF
15,TRBV7-8,TRBJ1-2,-,TRBD1,TGTGCCAGCAGCTTCCCCTACACAGGGGGCGATGGCTACACCTTC,CASSFPYTGGDGYTF
16,TRBV7-9,TRBJ1-2,-,TRBD1,TGTTCCAGCAGCCACCGCGGACAGGGTGGAGGCTATGGCTACACCTTC,CSSSHRGQGGGYGYTF
13,TRBV6-1,TRBJ2-1,-,TRBD1,TGTGCCAGCACTACAGGGGACCGCAATGAGCAGTTCTTC,CASTTGDRNEQFF
15,TRBV5-1,TRBJ2-5,few,-,TGCGCCAGCAGCTCAACAGGGACACGCCAAGAGACCCAGTACTTC,CASSSTGTRQETQYF
14,TRBV9,TRBJ2-7,-,-,TGTGCCAGCAGCGTAGGAGCAAGGGGAAGCGAGCAGTACTTC,CASSVGARGSEQYF
11,TRBV20-1,TRBJ1-1,-,-,TGCAGTGCGCGGGAGAACACTGAAGCTTTCTTT,CSARENTEAFF
15,TRBV7-2,TRBJ2-1,-,TRBD2,TGTGCCAGCAGCTTAGAAGGGACTAGCGACAATGAGCAGTTCTTC,CASSLEGTSDNEQFF
14,TRBV5-6,TRBJ1-2,-,TRBD1,TGTGCCAGCAGCTTCCGACAGGGAACTACCGGCTACACCTTC,CASSFRQGTTGYTF
13,TRBV11-2,TRBJ2-2,once,-,TGTGCCAGCAGCTCAGTGGGGGGCGGGGAGCTGTTTTTT,CASSSVGGGELFF
14,TRBV7-8,TRBJ2-5,-,-,TGTGCCAGCAGCTTAGGAAACCATGAGGAGACCCAGTACTTC,CASSLGNHEETQYF
10,TRBV30,TRBJ2-7,once,-,TGTGCCTTCGGGTTTGTGGAGCAGTACTTC,CAFGFVEQYF
14,TRBV2,TRBJ1-5,-,-,TGTGCCAGCAAGCAGGGGAAGTACAATCAGCCCCAGCATTTT,CASKQGKYNQPQHF
15,TRBV7-8,TRBJ2-1,-,-,TGTGCCAGCAGCTTAGAGGCGGCCTCCTACAATGAGCAGTTCTTC,CASSLEAASYNEQFF
16,TRBV27,TRBJ2-3,-,-,TGTGCCAGCAGTTTTACTCACCCCGGAGGCACAGATACGCAGTATTTT,CASSFTHPGGTDTQYF
16,TRBV7-2,TRBJ2-3,-,TRBD2,TGTGCCAGCAGCTTGGTAGCGGGAGGGGGCACAGATACGCAGTATTTT,CASSLVAGGGTDTQYF
14,TRBV27,TRBJ2-1,-,TRBD2,TGTGCCACCATGGGACTAGCGGGACGCGATGAGCAGTTCTTC,CATMGLAGRDEQFF
15,TRBV9,TRBJ2-1,once,-,TGTGCCAGCAGCGTAAAAAGCGGATTAAACAATGAGCAGTTCTTC,CASSVKSGLNNEQFF
16,TRBV5-1,TRBJ2-3,-,TRBD2,TGCGCCAGCAGCTTGGACGGGAGGGCCAGCACAGATACGCAGTATTTT,CASSLDGRASTDTQYF
17,TRBV7-8,TRBJ1-5,-,TRBD1,TGTGCCAGCAGCTTAAATAACAGGGGGCTGAGCAATCAGCCCCAGCATTTT,CASSLNNRGLSNQPQHF
17,TRBV7-2,TRBJ2-5,once,TRBD2,TGTGCCAGCAGCTGGGGAAGGTTACCGGGGGGACAAGAGACCCAGTACTTC,CASSWGRLPGGQETQYF
16,TRBV28,TRBJ2-5,-,-,TGTGCCAGCAGTTCGTCTAGCAAACGAATCCAAGAGACCCAGTACTTC,CASSSSSKRIQETQYF
15,TRBV5-4,TRBJ2-1,-,TRBD1,TGTGCCAGCAGCTTGGGGTTTGGACAGGGCAATGAGCAGTTCTTC,CASSLGFGQGNEQFF
13,TRBV30,TRBJ2-1,-,TRBD2,TGTGCCTTGGGACTAGCGGGAGGCAATGAGCAGTTCTTC,CALGLAGGNEQFF
15,TRBV19,TRBJ2-2,-,TRBD2,TGTGCCAGCAGGACTAGCGGGAGTAGCACCGGGGAGCTGTTTTTT,CASRTSGSSTGELFF
14,TRBV4-1,TRBJ2-1,-,-,TGCGCCAGCAGCCAAGAAAGCCTACACAATGAGCAGTTCTTC,CASSQESLHNEQFF
15,TRBV6-5,TRBJ1-2,-,TRBD1,TGTGCCAGCAGTTCGCCACCGGGACAGGACTATGGCTACACCTTC,CASSSPPGQDYGYTF
14,TRBV6-5,TRBJ2-2,-,TRBD2,TGTGCCAGCAGTGCGGGACTAGCTGCCGGGGAGCTGTTTTTT,CASSAGLAAGELFF
16,TRBV19,TRBJ2-1,-,-,TGTGCCAGTAGTAGGGTTAGCGGACCAACCTACAATGAGCAGTTCTTC,CASSRVSGPTYNEQFF
15,TRBV5-1,TRBJ1-1,-,TRBD1,TGCGCCAGCAGCTCCGGGACAGGGTGGTCCACTGAAGCTTTCTTT,CASSSGTGWSTEAFF
11,TRBV30,TRBJ1-1,-,-,TGTGCCTGCCGGGGTACCCTTGGAGCTTTCTTT,CACRGTLGAFF
15,TRBV19,TRBJ1-5,once,TRBD1,TGTGCCAGTAGTATAGCAGGGGGCGGCAATCAGCCCCAGCATTTT,CASSIAGGGNQPQHF
15,TRBV7-9,TRBJ1-6,-,TRBD1,TGTGCCAGCAGCTTCCGTGACAGGGGCAATTCACCCCTCCACTTT,CASSFRDRGNSPLHF
16,TRBV27,TRBJ2-7,-,TRBD2,TGTGCCAGCAGTTTCGATACTAGCGGGGCCACCTACGAGCAGTACTTC,CASSFDTSGATYEQYF
15,TRBV6-5,TRBJ2-2,-,TRBD1,TGTGCCAGCAGTACGGGACAGGGGAACACCGGGGAGCTGTTTTTT,CASSTGQGNTGELFF
12,TRBV29-1,TRBJ2-1,-,-,TGCAGCGCATACACTAGCCCTAATGAGCAGTTCTTC,CSAYTSPNEQFF
13,TRBV29-1,TRBJ2-7,once,TRBD1,TGCAGCGTTCACGGACAGGGCTCCTACGAGCAGTACTTC,CSVHGQGSYEQYF
13,TRBV2,TRBJ1-2,-,-,TGTGCCACCCTCGAAGGGGCTAACTATGGCTACACCTTC,CATLEGANYGYTF
16,TRBV14,TRBJ2-3,-,TRBD1,TGTGCCAGCAGCCAAAACAGGGACAGAACGGGAGATACGCAGTATTTT,CASSQNRDRTGDTQYF
22,TRBV21-1,TRBJ2-6,-,-,TGTGCCAGCAGCAATTTGCCCCACTACAGGGGACTAGCGGGACCTGGGGCCAACGTCCTGACTTTC,CASSNLPHYRGLAGPGANVLTF